The clone carrying this T cell receptor beta chain was found once. What it binds is unknown. The sample comes from a study of blood T cells in healthy people across ages. The donors, healthy Caucasians from Russia, were aged roughly 6 to 90. Around 10 milliliters of peripheral blood were drawn from each donor. Study-wide results and limits: Unknown donor CMV status possibly confounded expanded clonotype changes. Relative to aged donors, long-lived donors carried more naive CD4+ cells and displayed higher diversity.

V was cut by 4 bases and J by 1 base, with 10 bases left in between. The CDR3 extends over 15 amino acids. Germline values: CDR1 SNHLY, CDR2 FYNNEI. A sample-barcoded 5' primer and a J-beta primer mix were used in a second PCR of roughly 7 to 11 cycles. TCRdb fed the 5' RACE reads into MiXCR, producing one record per CDR3 protein. The table has over 1,200,000 distinct CDR3 sequences, 59% seen once. This TCR was sampled from a man between 18 and 29 years old in good health. The J gene is TRBJ2-2, the V gene TRBV2; D possibly corresponds to TRBD2 (5 bases). Sample: blood. The CDR3 coding sequence is TGTGCCAGCAGTGGGGGTCGGGAGAACACCGGGGAGCTGTTTTTT. Translation gives CASSGGRENTGELFF.